Here is one T cell receptor (beta chain) with its context. Antigen: not known. The data stem from a study of a mutant IDH1 vaccine in newly diagnosed glioma. Study-wide background: Those enrolled had earlier been treated with radiotherapy, temozolomide, or both, mostly both.

Deletions cut 4 bases from V and 2 bases from J, with 8 bases between. CDR1 and CDR2 from the germline V gene are LNHDA and SQIVND (reference sequence). The CDR3 contains 13 residues. Assay used: immunoSEQ multiplex PCR; TCRdb lists only in-frame clones, some missing. The sample lists approximately 66,000 clones, about 87% seen once, with about an eighth in the top ten. Time point defined: week 23, last vaccination. A single vaccine dose contained 300 ug of mutant IDH1 20-mer peptide, and topical imiquimod was used with it. The clonotype comes from a man between 18 and 29 years old with glioma. This material consisted of PBMCs, taken from a glioma patient whose treatment included an IDH1 peptide vaccine. The chain links TRBV19 to TRBJ1-1; D is unresolved. The CDR3 here is CASSKVTNTEAFF. CDR3 nucleotides: TGTGCCAGTAGTAAAGTCACAAACACTGAAGCTTTCTTT. The whole variable domain, remainder taken from reference TRBV19 and TRBJ1-1, is DGGITQSPKYLFRKEGQNVTLSCEQNLNHDAMYWYRQDPGQGLRLIYYSQIVNDFQKGDIAEGYSVSREKKESFPLTVTSAQKNPTAFYLCASSKVTNTEAFFGQGTRLTVV.